A single sample is the source of the 31 T cell receptor beta chains below, sequenced in a study of blood T cells in healthy people across ages. With a J-beta primer mix and a sample-barcoded 5' primer, a second PCR ran roughly 6 to 12 cycles. TCRdb redid the calling of the 5' RACE reads with MiXCR, one entry per CDR3 protein. Of 780,000 or so distinct CDR3 sequences listed, roughly 25% are singletons. These same records also appear under a second study, on T cells of mothers and their children.

The sample comprised blood. These receptors all stem from a boy aged 5-17 years in good health.

This clonotype was counted between two and nine times. The rearrangement joins TRBV7-9 to TRBJ1-2; D is undetermined. With 0 bases removed from V and 4 bases from J, the gap between germline ends came to 9 bases. This CDR3 comprises 14 residues. CDR1 is SEHNR, CDR2 FQNEAQ, per germline (reference sequence). The CDR3 region is CASSLALPSYGYTF. In DNA, the CDR3 is TGTGCCAGCAGCTTAGCGCTACCCAGCTATGGCTACACCTTC.

The table lists this clonotype with a few counts. The gene calls are TRBV2 and TRBJ2-1; 9 nucleotides align to TRBD2. Germline values: CDR1 SNHLY, CDR2 FYNNEI. CDR3 length equals 18 residues. J lost 6 bases, V lost 6 bases, and 18 bases had no gene match. The CDR3, as DNA: TGTGCCAGCAGGGAGGGTGTCGGGATAGCGGGGGCCGCCAATGAGCAGTTCTTC. Its protein product is CASREGVGIAGAANEQFF.

V and J are TRBV28 and TRBJ1-1, with a weak D call TRBD1 (5 bases). Trimming cost V 6 bases and J 4 bases, with 15 bases left between them. This CDR3 has 14 residues. Germline CDR1 reads MDHEN; CDR2 reads SYDVKM. In DNA, the CDR3 is TGTGCCAGCAGCCCCAGCTTTGGGACCACTGAAGCTTTCTTT. Translating gives CASSPSFGTTEAFF.

This clonotype was counted only a few times. The CDR3 DNA follows: TGCAGCGTTGATCCTGGGGACAGATACACAGATACGCAGTATTTT. It codes for CSVDPGDRYTDTQYF. This chain links TRBV29-1 with TRBJ2-3; the match to TRBD1 covers 7 bases. The CDR3 totals 15 residues. CDR1 and CDR2 from the germline V gene are SQVTM and ANQGSEA. V was pared by 3 bases and J by 2 bases, with 8 bases of the junction left unmatched.

In this sample, this clonotype turned up a few times. The rearrangement joins TRBV29-1 to TRBJ2-5; D could derive from TRBD1 or TRBD2 (6 bases each). The J call could be wrong; TRBJ2-7 is a better fit for the DNA end. The CDR3 contains 13 residues. The germline CDR1 and CDR2 sequences are SQVTM and ANQGSEA. The CDR3 sequence: CSVDRGGSDEQYF. CDR3 nucleotides: TGCAGCGTTGACAGGGGAGGATCCGACGAGCAGTACTTC.

This clonotype was counted between two and nine times. V usage is TRBV3-1 and J usage is TRBJ2-5; unclear D gene. Germline V lookup: CDR1 LGHDT, CDR2 YNNKEL (reference sequence). This CDR3 region has 12 residues. V was shortened by 2 bases and J by 4 bases, with 5 bases between the two germline ends. The CDR3 DNA reads TGTGCCAGCAGCCAATTTCTAGAGACCCAGTACTTC. It specifies CASSQFLETQYF.

The rearrangement joins TRBV4-1 to TRBJ1-1, with D possibly TRBD1 on 6 matching bases. The V end was cut by 3 bases, the J end by 0 bases, with 11 bases between. This CDR3 is built from 15 residues. Germline loops: CDR1 MGHRA, CDR2 YSYEKL. The DNA of the CDR3 is TGCGCCAGCAGCCACCTGACAGGAATGAACACTGAAGCTTTCTTT. Protein: CASSHLTGMNTEAFF.

The chain couples TRBV15 to TRBJ1-1; the D gene is possibly TRBD1 (5 bases). The CDR3 contains 15 residues. Germline CDR1 LNHNV, CDR2 YYDKDF (reference sequence). Trimming pared 4 bases from V and 1 base from J, leaving 13 bases between. CDR3 sequence: CATSTEGRSNTEAFF. CDR3 nucleotides: TGTGCCACCAGCACCGAGGGACGATCGAACACTGAAGCTTTCTTT.

This clonotype has only a few counts. J is TRBJ2-5 and V is TRBV29-1; D remains unclear. The J call could be wrong; TRBJ2-7 is a better fit for the DNA end. CDR1 is SQVTM and CDR2 is ANQGSEA in the germline V gene. The CDR3 is made up of 13 amino acids. The CDR3 here is CSVLLGSGYEQYF. The CDR3 DNA sequence: TGCAGCGTACTGCTGGGAAGTGGGTACGAGCAGTACTTC.

The V call is TRBV20-1, the J call TRBJ2-1, with 10 bases lining up with TRBD2. The trim removed 2 bases at V and 10 bases at J, leaving 8 bases unmatched. Germline lookup yields CDR1 DFQATT and CDR2 SNEGSKA (reference sequence). The CDR3 totals 14 residues. The CDR3 coding sequence is TGCAGTGCTAGAATCGGGACTAGCGTTCTAGAGCAGTTCTTC. Protein: CSARIGTSVLEQFF.

The J gene is TRBJ2-1, the V gene TRBV7-9; D perhaps matches TRBD2 (5 bases). Trimming removed 5 bases at V and 11 bases at J, with 13 bases between. The CDR3 totals 12 residues. Germline V gene data show CDR1 as SEHNR and CDR2 as FQNEAQ (reference sequence). The CDR3 sequence is CASSGLEAKQFF. In DNA, the CDR3 is TGTGCCAGCAGCGGACTGGAGGCCAAGCAGTTCTTC.

This clonotype appeared a few times. The chain uses TRBV10-3 and TRBJ2-5; TRBD1 is a possible D gene (6 bases). The CDR3 has 13 amino acids. Germline V gives CDR1 ENHRY, CDR2 SYGVKD. The V end was cut by 4 bases, the J end by 1 base, with 7 bases between. CDR3 DNA: TGTGCCATCAGTGGGACAGTCCAAGAGACCCAGTACTTC. The encoded protein is CAISGTVQETQYF.

Regarding this clonotype: Possible read error: a much larger clone is one base away. This chain joins TRBV29-1 and TRBJ2-3, with TRBD1 matching 7 bases. This CDR3 comprises 14 residues. V dropped 6 bases and J dropped 7; count of bases not matched to a gene: 13. Looked up from germline, CDR1 is SQVTM and CDR2 is ANQGSEA. CDR3 sequence (DNA): TGCAGCGTCCAAAGCACAGGGGCGGCAAATACGCAGTATTTT. Amino acids: CSVQSTGAANTQYF.

This CDR3 reads CSVGMASTYEQYF. CDR3 sequence (DNA): TGCAGCGTTGGTATGGCCAGTACCTACGAGCAGTACTTC. J is TRBJ2-7 and V is TRBV29-1; no clear D. CDR3 length: 13 residues. V dropped 4 bases and J dropped 2 bases, with 12 bases sitting between them. CDR1 and CDR2 (germline): SQVTM, ANQGSEA.

The CDR3 DNA follows: TGTACCAGCAGCGAAGAGGCGGGCTACTGGGATGAGCAGTTCTTC. The encoded protein is CTSSEEAGYWDEQFF. The V and J genes are TRBV7-2 and TRBJ2-1; TRBD2 is a possible D gene (5 bases). Trimming left V 5 bases short and J 8 bases short, with 19 bases between. The CDR3 runs 15 residues. Germline CDR1 is SGHTA and CDR2 is FQGNSA. The whole variable domain, remainder taken from reference TRBV7-2 and TRBJ2-1, is GAGVSQSPSNKVTEKGKDVELRCDPISGHTALYWYRQSLGQGLEFLIYFQGNSAPDKSGLPSDRFSAERTGGSVSTLTIQRTQQEDSAVYLCTSSEEAGYWDEQFFGPGTRLTVL.

The J gene is TRBJ2-5, the V gene TRBV5-1; 8 positions agree with TRBD2. V dropped 0 bases and J dropped 1; count of bases not matched to a gene: 5. Germline V gene lookup returns CDR1 SGHRS and CDR2 YFSETQ. The CDR3 has 16 amino acids. The CDR3 coding sequence is TGCGCCAGCAGCTTGGTCCCTAGCGGGCCCCAAGAGACCCAGTACTTC. Protein sequence: CASSLVPSGPQETQYF.

This clonotype showed up just a few times. No conserved phenylalanine or tryptophan ends this CDR3, so it is likely a read error. This chain connects TRBV20-1 to TRBJ2-7; no clear D gene. The CDR3 spans 14 residues. V dropped 5 bases and J dropped 0 bases, with 14 bases sitting between them. CDR1 is DFQATT and CDR2 is SNEGSKA in the germline V gene (reference sequence). For the CDR3, the DNA is TGCAGTGCTGGAAGAGCCCATGGCTCCTACGAGCAGTACCTC. Translated: CSAGRAHGSYEQYL.

The chain combines TRBV13 with TRBJ2-7; the D is unclear. CDR3 size: 11 residues. Trimming removed 11 bases from V and 4 bases from J, with 12 bases in between. Germline V lookup: CDR1 PRHDT, CDR2 FYEKMQ (reference sequence). The CDR3 spells CASGADYEQYF. Here the CDR3 DNA reads TGTGCCTCTGGAGCAGATTACGAGCAGTACTTC.

The chain carries TRBV6-2 or TRBV6-3 and TRBJ2-1, with D perhaps TRBD1 (7 bases). The CDR3 loop spans 15 amino acids. V was clipped by 6 bases and J by 2 bases, with 14 bases between them. Germline assignment: CDR1 MNHEY and CDR2 SVGEGT. The CDR3 coding sequence is TGTGCCAGCAGAACCGACAGGGAGGCCTACAATGAGCAGTTCTTC. Encoded protein: CASRTDREAYNEQFF.

V gene TRBV28 combines with J gene TRBJ1-6; D call uncertain. From germline, CDR1 is MDHEN and CDR2 SYDVKM. The germline V and J ends were trimmed by 7 bases and 4 bases, with 11 bases remaining between them. The CDR3 covers 14 residues. In DNA, the CDR3 is TGTGCCAGCATCCAGTCGACTTATAATTCACCCCTCCACTTT. Its translation: CASIQSTYNSPLHF.

The chain links TRBV4-2 to TRBJ2-7; D is undetermined. Germline CDR1 is LGHNA and CDR2 is YNFKEQ. The CDR3 has 13 residues. Trimming took 3 bases from V and 6 from J, leaving 12 bases between them. CDR3 amino acids: CASSQRRPSEQYF. The CDR3 DNA is TGTGCCAGCAGCCAGCGAAGGCCAAGCGAGCAGTACTTC.

The genes are TRBV20-1 and TRBJ2-7; D may be TRBD2 (6 bases). The CDR3 spans 15 residues. V was shortened by 2 bases and J by 7 bases, with 21 bases between the two germline ends. From germline, CDR1 is DFQATT and CDR2 SNEGSKA (reference sequence). The CDR3 sequence: CSARHSGRGFREQYF. CDR3 bases: TGCAGTGCTAGACACTCGGGACGGGGGTTTAGAGAGCAGTACTTC.

This chain links TRBV12-3 or TRBV12-4 with TRBJ1-4; D remains unclear. V was cut by 6 bases and J by 0 bases, with 14 bases left in between. The CDR3 spans 16 residues. The CDR3 DNA is TGTGCCAGCAGCGTACTGGGCCCGGCAACTAATGAAAAACTGTTTTTT. Translation gives CASSVLGPATNEKLFF.

The rearrangement links TRBV28 to TRBJ1-2, with 10 bases that match TRBD1. The CDR3 runs to 12 residues. The trim removed 8 bases at V and 7 bases at J, leaving 4 bases unmatched. Germline V gives CDR1 MDHEN, CDR2 SYDVKM. The CDR3 DNA is TGTGCCAGCGGACAGGGGGTAGGTGGCTACACCTTC. This encodes CASGQGVGGYTF.

This clonotype came up a few times. The genes are TRBV2 and TRBJ2-4; D gene ambiguous. CDR3 length equals 15 residues. Germline assignment: CDR1 SNHLY and CDR2 FYNNEI. Trimming took 2 bases from V and 0 from J, leaving 8 bases between them. CDR3 loop: CASSELSLAKNIQYF. For the CDR3, the DNA is TGTGCCAGCAGTGAACTCAGTCTAGCCAAAAACATTCAGTACTTC.

The chain joins TRBV3-1 to TRBJ1-1; D remains ambiguous. The V end was cut by 0 bases, the J end by 5 bases, with 13 bases between. Germline V CDR1 and CDR2: LGHDT, YNNKEL (reference sequence). This CDR3 contains 15 residues. The CDR3 DNA reads TGTGCCAGCAGCCAAGATCAAGGTGGTTGGACTGAAGCTTTCTTT. This translates into CASSQDQGGWTEAFF.

V usage is TRBV12-3 or TRBV12-4 and J usage is TRBJ1-4; weak D call: TRBD1 (5 bases). The CDR3 has 17 residues. V gave up 5 bases and J gave up 0 bases, with 16 bases separating them. The CDR3 bases are TGTGCCAGCAGTCCGGGGGGGTTACATTCAACTAATGAAAAACTGTTTTTT. Translated: CASSPGGLHSTNEKLFF.

The chain recombines TRBV10-2 with TRBJ2-1; D not resolved. The CDR3 totals 15 residues. The germline V gene encodes CDR1 WSHSY and CDR2 SAAADI. Trimming stripped 6 bases from V and 10 bases from J, with 22 bases between. Here the CDR3 reads CASRPVGLHQWEQFF. DNA for the CDR3: TGCGCCAGCAGGCCAGTCGGCCTTCACCAATGGGAGCAGTTCTTC.

This rearrangement joins TRBV6-1 to TRBJ2-5, with no clear D. The J call is in doubt because the DNA end fits TRBJ2-7 better. The CDR3 consists of 12 residues. The germline gives CDR1 MNHNS, CDR2 SASEGT. CDR3 residues: CASSGTVYEQYF. The DNA of the CDR3 is TGTGCCAGCAGTGGGACCGTCTACGAGCAGTACTTC.

Comments on this clonotype: The junction departs from the called germline gene at one end, perhaps through a read error. The chain joins TRBV7-2 to TRBJ2-7; TRBD1 agrees at 8 bases. CDR1 is SGHTA, CDR2 FQGNSA, per germline. The CDR3 length is 14 residues. CDR3 DNA: TGTGCCGGCAGCCGGGGACAGGCCTATATTGAGCAGTACTTC. This codes for CAGSRGQAYIEQYF.

The chain has TRBV10-3 and TRBJ1-1; tentative D call: TRBD1 (5 bases). The CDR3 loop spans 13 amino acids. From germline, CDR1 is ENHRY and CDR2 SYGVKD. V was pared by 6 bases and J by 3 bases, with 11 bases between. For the CDR3, the DNA is TGTGCCATCAGCCCCAGGGAGGACACTGAAGCTTTCTTT. Residues: CAISPREDTEAFF.